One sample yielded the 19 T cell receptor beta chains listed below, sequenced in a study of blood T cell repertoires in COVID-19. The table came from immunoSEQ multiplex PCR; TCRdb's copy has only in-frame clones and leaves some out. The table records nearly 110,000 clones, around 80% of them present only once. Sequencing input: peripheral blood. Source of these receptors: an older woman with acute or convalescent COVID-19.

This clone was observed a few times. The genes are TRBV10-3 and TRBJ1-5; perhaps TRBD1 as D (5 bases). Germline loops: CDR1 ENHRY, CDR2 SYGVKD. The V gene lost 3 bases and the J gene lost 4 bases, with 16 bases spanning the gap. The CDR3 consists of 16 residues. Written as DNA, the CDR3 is TGTGCCATCAGTGATATGGGAGGGACCCAAAATCAGCCCCAGCATTTT. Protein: CAISDMGGTQNQPQHF.

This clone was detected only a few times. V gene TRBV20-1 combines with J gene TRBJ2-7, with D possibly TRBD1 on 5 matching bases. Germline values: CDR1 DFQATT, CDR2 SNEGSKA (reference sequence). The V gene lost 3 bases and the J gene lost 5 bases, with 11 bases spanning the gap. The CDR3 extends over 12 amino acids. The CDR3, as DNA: TGCAGTGCTAGTTCCAGGGTCCACGAGCAGTACTTC. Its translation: CSASSRVHEQYF.

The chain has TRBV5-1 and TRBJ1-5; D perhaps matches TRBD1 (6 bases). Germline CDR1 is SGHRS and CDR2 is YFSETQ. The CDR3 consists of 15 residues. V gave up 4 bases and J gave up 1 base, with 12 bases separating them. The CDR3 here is CASSHTGLSNQPQHF. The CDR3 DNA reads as TGCGCCAGCAGCCACACAGGGTTGAGCAATCAGCCCCAGCATTTT.

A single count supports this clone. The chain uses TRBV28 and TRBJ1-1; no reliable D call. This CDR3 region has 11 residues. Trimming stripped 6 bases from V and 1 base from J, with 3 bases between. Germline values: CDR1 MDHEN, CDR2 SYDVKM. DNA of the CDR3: TGTGCCAGCAGCAGGAACACTGAAGCTTTCTTT. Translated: CASSRNTEAFF.

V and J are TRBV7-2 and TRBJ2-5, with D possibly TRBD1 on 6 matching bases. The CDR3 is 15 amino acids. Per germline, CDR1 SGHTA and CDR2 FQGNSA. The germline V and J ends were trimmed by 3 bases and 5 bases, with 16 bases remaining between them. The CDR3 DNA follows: TGTGCCAGCAGCTTTTTTGGCAGGGGAGTCGAGACCCAGTACTTC. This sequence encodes CASSFFGRGVETQYF.

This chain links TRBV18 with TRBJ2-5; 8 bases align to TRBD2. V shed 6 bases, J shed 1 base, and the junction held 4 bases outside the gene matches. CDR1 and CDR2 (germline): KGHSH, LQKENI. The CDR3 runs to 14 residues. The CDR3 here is CASSQTSGQETQYF. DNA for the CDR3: TGTGCCAGCTCCCAAACTAGCGGCCAAGAGACCCAGTACTTC.

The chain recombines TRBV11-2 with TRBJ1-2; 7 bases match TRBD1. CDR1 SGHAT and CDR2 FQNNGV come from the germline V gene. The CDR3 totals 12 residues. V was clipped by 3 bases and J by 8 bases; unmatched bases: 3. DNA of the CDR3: TGTGCCAGCAGCTTGTCGGGACAGGGCTACACCTTC. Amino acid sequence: CASSLSGQGYTF.

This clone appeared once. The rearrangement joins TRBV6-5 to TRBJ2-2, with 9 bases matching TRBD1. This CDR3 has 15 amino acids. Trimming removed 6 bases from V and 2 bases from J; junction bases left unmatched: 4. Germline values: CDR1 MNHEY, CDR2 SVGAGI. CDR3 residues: CASRNRGPNTGELFF. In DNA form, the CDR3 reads TGTGCCAGCAGGAACAGGGGGCCCAACACCGGGGAGCTGTTTTTT.

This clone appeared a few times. CDR3 loop: CASSLVGQGAGNEQFF. In nucleotides, the CDR3 is TGCGCCAGCAGCTTGGTGGGACAGGGGGCAGGCAATGAGCAGTTCTTC. This chain joins TRBV5-1 and TRBJ2-1; 12 bases match TRBD1. CDR1 SGHRS and CDR2 YFSETQ come from the germline V gene. CDR3 length: 16 amino acids. The trim removed 0 bases at V and 6 bases at J, leaving 4 bases unmatched.

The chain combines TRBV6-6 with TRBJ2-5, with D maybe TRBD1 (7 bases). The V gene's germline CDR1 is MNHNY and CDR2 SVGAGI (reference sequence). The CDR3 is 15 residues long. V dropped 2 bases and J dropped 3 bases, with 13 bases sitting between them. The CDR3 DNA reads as TGTGCCAGCAGTTACCTGCAGGGGGAGGAAGAGACCCAGTACTTC. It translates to CASSYLQGEEETQYF.

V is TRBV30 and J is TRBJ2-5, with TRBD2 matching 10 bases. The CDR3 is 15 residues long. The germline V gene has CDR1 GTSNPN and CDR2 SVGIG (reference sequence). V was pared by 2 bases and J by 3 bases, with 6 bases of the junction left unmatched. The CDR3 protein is CAWSYGLADKETQYF. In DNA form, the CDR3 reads TGTGCCTGGAGTTACGGACTAGCGGATAAAGAGACCCAGTACTTC.

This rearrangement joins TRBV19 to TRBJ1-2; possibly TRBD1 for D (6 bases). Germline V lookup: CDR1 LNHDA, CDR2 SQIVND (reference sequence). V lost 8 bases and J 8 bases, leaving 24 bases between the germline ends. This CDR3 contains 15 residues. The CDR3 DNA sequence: TGTGCCAGTGGGGGCCCGGGAGGAGGATTTGGGGGCTACACCTTC. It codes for CASGGPGGGFGGYTF.

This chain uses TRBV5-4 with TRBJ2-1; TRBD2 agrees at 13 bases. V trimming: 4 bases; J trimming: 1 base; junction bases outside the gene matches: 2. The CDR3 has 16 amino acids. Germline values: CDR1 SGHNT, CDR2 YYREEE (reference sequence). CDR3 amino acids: CASSQGLAGSYNEQFF. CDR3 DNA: TGTGCCAGCAGCCAGGGACTAGCGGGATCCTACAATGAGCAGTTCTTC.

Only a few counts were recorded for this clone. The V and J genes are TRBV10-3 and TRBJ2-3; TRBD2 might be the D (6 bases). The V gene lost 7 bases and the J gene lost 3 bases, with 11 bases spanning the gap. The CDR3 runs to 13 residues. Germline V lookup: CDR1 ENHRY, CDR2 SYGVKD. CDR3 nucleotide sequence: TGTGCCATCAACCCTAGCGTGACAGATACGCAGTATTTT. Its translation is CAINPSVTDTQYF.

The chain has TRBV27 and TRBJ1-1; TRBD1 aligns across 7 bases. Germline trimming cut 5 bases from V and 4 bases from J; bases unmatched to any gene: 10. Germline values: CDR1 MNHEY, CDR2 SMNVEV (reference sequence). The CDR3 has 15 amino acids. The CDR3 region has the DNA TGTGCCAGCAGTCCCAGGACAGGTTCACGCACTGAAGCTTTCTTT. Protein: CASSPRTGSRTEAFF.

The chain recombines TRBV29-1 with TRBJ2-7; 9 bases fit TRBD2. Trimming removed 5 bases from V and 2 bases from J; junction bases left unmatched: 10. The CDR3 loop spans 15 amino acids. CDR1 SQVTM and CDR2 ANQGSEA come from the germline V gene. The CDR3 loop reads CSVISLAGATYEQYF. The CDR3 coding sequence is TGCAGCGTTATTTCATTAGCGGGAGCCACCTACGAGCAGTACTTC.

CDR3 sequence: CASSLHSYEQYF. As DNA, the CDR3 is TGTGCCAGCAGTTTACACAGCTACGAGCAGTACTTC. The chain links TRBV28 to TRBJ2-7; D not resolved. CDR1 MDHEN and CDR2 SYDVKM come from the germline V gene. The CDR3 length is 12 residues. V lost 2 bases and J lost 3, with 5 bases in between.

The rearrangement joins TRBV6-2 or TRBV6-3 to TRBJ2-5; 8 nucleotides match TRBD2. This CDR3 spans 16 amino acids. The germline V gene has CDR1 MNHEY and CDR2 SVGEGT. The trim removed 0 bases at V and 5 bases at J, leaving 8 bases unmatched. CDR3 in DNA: TGTGCCAGCAGTTACTCGACGGGGGGGGGCCGGGAGACCCAGTACTTC. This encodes CASSYSTGGGRETQYF.

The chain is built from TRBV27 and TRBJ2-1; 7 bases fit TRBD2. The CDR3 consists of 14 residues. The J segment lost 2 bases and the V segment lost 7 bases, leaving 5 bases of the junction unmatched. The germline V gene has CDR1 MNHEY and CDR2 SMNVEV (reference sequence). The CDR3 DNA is TGTGCCAGCAATCGGGGGGTTACCTACAATGAGCAGTTCTTC. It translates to CASNRGVTYNEQFF.